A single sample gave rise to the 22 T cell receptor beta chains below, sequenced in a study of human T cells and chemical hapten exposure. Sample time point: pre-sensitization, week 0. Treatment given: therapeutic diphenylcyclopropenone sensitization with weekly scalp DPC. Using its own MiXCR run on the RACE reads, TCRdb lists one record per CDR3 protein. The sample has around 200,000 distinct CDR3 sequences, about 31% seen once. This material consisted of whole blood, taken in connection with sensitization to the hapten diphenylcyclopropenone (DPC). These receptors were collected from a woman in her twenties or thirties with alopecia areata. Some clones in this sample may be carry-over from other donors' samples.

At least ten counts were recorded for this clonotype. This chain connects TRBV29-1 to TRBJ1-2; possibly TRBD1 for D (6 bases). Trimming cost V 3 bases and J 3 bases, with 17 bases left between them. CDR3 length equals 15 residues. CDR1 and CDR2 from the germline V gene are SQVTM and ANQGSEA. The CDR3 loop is CSVDFRGYSDYGYTF. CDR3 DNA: TGCAGCGTTGACTTCAGGGGCTACTCTGACTATGGCTACACCTTC.

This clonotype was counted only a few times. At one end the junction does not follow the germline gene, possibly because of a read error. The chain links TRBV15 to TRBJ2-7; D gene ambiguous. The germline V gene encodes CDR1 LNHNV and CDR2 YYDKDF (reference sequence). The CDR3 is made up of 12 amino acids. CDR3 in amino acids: CATSRDWGTVFF. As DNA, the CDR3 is TGTGCCACCAGCAGAGATTGGGGAACTGTCTTTTTC.

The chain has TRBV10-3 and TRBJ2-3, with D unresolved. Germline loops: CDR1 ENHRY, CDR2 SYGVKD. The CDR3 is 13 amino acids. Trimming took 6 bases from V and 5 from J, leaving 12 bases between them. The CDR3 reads CAISGPSEDTQYF. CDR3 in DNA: TGTGCCATCAGCGGGCCGTCCGAAGATACGCAGTATTTT.

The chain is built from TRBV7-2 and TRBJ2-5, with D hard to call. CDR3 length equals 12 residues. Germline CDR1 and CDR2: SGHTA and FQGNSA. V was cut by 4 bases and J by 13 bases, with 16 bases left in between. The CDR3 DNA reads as TGTGCCAGCAGCTCCCGTAGGTCAACTCCGTACTTC. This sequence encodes CASSSRRSTPYF.

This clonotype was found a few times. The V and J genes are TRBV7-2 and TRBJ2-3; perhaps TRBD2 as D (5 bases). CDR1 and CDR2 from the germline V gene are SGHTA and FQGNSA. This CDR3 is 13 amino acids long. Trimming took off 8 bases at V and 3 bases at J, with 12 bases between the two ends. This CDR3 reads CASWPSSTDTQYF. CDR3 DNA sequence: TGTGCCAGCTGGCCTAGCAGTACAGATACGCAGTATTTT.

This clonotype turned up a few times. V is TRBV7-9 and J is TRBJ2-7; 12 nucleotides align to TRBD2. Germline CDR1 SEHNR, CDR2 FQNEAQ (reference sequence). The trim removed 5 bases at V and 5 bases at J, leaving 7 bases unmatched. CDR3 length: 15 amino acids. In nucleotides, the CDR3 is TGTGCCAGCAGCCCCCTAGCGGGAGGGATCGACGAGCAGTACTTC. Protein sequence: CASSPLAGGIDEQYF.

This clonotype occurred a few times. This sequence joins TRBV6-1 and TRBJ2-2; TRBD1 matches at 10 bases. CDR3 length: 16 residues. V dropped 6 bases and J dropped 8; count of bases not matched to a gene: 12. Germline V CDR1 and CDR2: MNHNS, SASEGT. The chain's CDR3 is CASRIPGQGLGGELFF. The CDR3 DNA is TGTGCCAGCAGGATCCCGGGACAGGGGTTAGGAGGGGAGCTGTTTTTT.

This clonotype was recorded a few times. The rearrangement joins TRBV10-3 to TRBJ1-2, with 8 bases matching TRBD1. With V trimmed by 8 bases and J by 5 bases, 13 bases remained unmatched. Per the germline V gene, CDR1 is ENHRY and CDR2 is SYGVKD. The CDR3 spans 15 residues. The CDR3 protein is CAIRGQGKGLYGYTF. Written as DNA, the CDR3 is TGTGCCATCCGAGGACAGGGAAAGGGGCTTTATGGCTACACCTTC.

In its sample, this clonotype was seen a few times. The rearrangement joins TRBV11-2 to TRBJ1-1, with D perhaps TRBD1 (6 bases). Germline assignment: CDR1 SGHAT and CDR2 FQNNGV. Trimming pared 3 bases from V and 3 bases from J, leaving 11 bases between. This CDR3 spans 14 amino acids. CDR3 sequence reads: CASSFAGEDTEAFF. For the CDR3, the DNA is TGTGCCAGCAGCTTTGCAGGGGAGGACACTGAAGCTTTCTTT.

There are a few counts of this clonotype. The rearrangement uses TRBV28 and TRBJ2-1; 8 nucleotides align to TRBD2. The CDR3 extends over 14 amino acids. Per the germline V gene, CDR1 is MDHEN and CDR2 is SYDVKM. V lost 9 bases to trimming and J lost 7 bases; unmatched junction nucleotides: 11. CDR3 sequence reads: CASFHGRGSNEQFF. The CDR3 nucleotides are TGTGCCAGTTTTCACGGGAGGGGGTCAAATGAGCAGTTCTTC.

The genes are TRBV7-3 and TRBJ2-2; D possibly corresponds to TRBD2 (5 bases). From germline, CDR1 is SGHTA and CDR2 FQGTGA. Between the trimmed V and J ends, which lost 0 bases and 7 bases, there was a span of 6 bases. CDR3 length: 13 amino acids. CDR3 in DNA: TGTGCCAGCAGCTTAACGGCGGGCGGGGAGCTGTTTTTT. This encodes CASSLTAGGELFF.

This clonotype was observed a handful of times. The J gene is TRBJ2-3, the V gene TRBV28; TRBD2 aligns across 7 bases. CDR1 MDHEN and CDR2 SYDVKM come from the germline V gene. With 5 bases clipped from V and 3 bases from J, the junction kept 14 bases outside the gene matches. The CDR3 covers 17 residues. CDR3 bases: TGTGCCAGCAGTCCCCACCTGGCTAGCGGAGGGACAGATACGCAGTATTTT. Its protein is CASSPHLASGGTDTQYF.

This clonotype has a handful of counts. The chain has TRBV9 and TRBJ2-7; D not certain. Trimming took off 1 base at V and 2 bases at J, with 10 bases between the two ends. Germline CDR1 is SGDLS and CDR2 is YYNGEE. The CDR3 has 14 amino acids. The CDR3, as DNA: TGTGCCAGCAGCGTAAGCAGTGCGGCCTACGAGCAGTACTTC. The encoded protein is CASSVSSAAYEQYF.

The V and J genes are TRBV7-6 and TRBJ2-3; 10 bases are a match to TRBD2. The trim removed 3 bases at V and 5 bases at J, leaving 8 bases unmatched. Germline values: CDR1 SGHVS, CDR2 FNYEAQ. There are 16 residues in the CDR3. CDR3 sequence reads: CASSLLVAGGRDTQYF. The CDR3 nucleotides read TGTGCCAGCAGCTTGCTGGTAGCGGGAGGCCGAGATACGCAGTATTTT.

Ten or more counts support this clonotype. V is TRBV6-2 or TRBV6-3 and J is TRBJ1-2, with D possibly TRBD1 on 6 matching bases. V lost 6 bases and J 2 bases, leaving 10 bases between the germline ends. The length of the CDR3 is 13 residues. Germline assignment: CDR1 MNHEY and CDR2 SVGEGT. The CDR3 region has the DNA TGTGCCAGCAGCCCAGACAGGAACTATGGCTACACCTTC. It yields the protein CASSPDRNYGYTF.

In DNA form, the CDR3 reads TGTGCCAGCAGTTCTGCTGAGGGGCACACAGATACGCAGTATTTT. Amino acids: CASSSAEGHTDTQYF. This chain links TRBV28 with TRBJ2-3; D may correspond to TRBD1 or TRBD2 (5 bases each). CDR3 length: 15 amino acids. Looked up from germline, CDR1 is MDHEN and CDR2 is SYDVKM. Trimming pared 4 bases from V and 2 bases from J, leaving 13 bases between.

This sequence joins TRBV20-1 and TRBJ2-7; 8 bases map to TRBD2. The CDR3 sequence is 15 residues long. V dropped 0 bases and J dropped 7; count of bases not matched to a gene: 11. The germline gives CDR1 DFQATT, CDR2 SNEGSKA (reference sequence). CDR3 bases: TGCAGTGCTAGAGATGGGAGAGCGGGAGCTGGAGAGCAGTACTTC. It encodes CSARDGRAGAGEQYF.

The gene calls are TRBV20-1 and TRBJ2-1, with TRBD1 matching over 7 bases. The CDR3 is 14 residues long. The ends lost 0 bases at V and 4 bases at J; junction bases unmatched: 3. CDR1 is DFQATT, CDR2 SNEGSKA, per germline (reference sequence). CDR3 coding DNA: TGCAGTGCTAGAGACACGGACAGGTACAATGAGCAGTTCTTC. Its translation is CSARDTDRYNEQFF.

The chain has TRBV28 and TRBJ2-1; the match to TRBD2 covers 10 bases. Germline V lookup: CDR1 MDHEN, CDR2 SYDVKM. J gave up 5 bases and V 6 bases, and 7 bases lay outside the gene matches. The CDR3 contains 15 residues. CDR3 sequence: CASRSGTSVHNEQFF. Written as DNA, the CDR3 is TGTGCCAGCAGGTCCGGGACTAGCGTGCACAATGAGCAGTTCTTC.

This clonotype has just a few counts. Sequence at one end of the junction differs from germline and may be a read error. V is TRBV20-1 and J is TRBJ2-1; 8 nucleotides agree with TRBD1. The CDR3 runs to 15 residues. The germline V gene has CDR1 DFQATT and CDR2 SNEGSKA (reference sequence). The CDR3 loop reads CSGRQGTGLYNEQFF. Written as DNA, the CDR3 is TGCAGTGGTAGACAAGGGACAGGTCTATACAATGAGCAGTTCTTC.

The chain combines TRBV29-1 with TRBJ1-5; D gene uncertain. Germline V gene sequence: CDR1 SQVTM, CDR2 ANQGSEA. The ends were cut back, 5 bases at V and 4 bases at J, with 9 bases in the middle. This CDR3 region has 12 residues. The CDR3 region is CSVSLRNQPQHF. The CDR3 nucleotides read TGCAGCGTTTCCCTTCGGAATCAGCCCCAGCATTTT.

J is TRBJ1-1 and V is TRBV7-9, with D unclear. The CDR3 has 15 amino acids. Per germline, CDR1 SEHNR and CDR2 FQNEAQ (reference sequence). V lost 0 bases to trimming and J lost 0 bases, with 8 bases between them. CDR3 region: CASSLANSMNTEAFF. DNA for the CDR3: TGTGCCAGCAGCTTAGCGAATAGCATGAACACTGAAGCTTTCTTT.